The clone carrying this TCR beta chain was recorded once. Its target is not known. The CDR3 covers 13 residues. Germline assignment: CDR1 MDHEN and CDR2 SYDVKM. Trimming pared 7 bases from V and 4 bases from J, leaving 13 bases between. Sequenced by immunoSEQ multiplex PCR; TCRdb stores in-frame clones only, minus some. The data contain 72,000 or so clones, 89% of them singletons. This entry belongs to a study of OX40 agonist ivuxolimab in advanced cancers. General study points: Partly responding patients at 0.1-3.0 mg/kg showed some of the smallest clonal expansion.

The sequence was collected from an adult with an advanced solid tumor such as melanoma, head and neck, liver or kidney cancer. The specimen comprised CD4+ or CD8+ T cells sorted from blood, sampled in a trial of the OX40 agonist ivuxolimab. The chain joins TRBV28 to TRBJ1-2; TRBD1 is a possible D gene (5 bases). This CDR3 reads CASTRGRAYGYTF. DNA for the CDR3: TGTGCCAGCACCCGCGGCAGGGCCTATGGCTACACCTTC.